The next 21 T cell receptor beta chains were all read from a single sample in a study of cytomegalovirus exposure and HLA in healthy donors. With 60 Vbeta and 13 Jbeta primers, the PCR was carried out. Sequencing was performed with immunoSEQ multiplex PCR; in TCRdb, only in-frame clones are kept and a portion is missing. There are 130,000 to 150,000 clones in the sample; roughly 80% occur only once, and 2.9% lies in the top ten. The specimen was PBMCs. The receptors here all came from a woman aged 30 to 39 in good health and CMV-seronegative.

The chain is built from TRBV11-2 and TRBJ2-5, with 7 nucleotides matching TRBD1. Germline CDR1 reads SGHAT; CDR2 reads FQNNGV. The V gene end was trimmed by 10 bases and the J gene end by 0 bases; junction bases not matched to a gene: 11. This CDR3 has 15 residues. The CDR3 here is CAISKDRRYQETQYF. The CDR3 DNA sequence: TGTGCCATTAGTAAGGACAGGCGGTACCAAGAGACCCAGTACTTC.

There are a few counts of this clone. The CDR3 is CASAGQAYEQYF. The CDR3 bases are TGTGCCAGCGCAGGACAAGCCTACGAGCAGTACTTC. This chain connects TRBV7-8 to TRBJ2-7; a weak D match, TRBD1 (5 bases). The V gene lost 8 bases and the J gene lost 2 bases, with 10 bases spanning the gap. Germline values: CDR1 SGHVS, CDR2 FQNEAQ. This CDR3 spans 12 amino acids.

V is TRBV4-1 and J is TRBJ1-2; the match to TRBD1 covers 7 bases. Trimming at V came to 3 bases and at J to 5 bases, leaving 9 bases not matched to a gene. CDR3 length: 15 residues. The germline gives CDR1 MGHRA, CDR2 YSYEKL. This CDR3 is CASSQARTGGYGYTF. The CDR3 region has the DNA TGCGCCAGCAGCCAGGCCAGGACAGGCGGGTATGGCTACACCTTC.

There are a few counts of this clone. At one of its ends the junction is not consistent with the germline gene, which may arise from a read error. V is TRBV7-9 and J is TRBJ1-4, with D perhaps TRBD1 (5 bases). This CDR3 comprises 14 residues. The germline V gene encodes CDR1 SEHNR and CDR2 FQNEAQ (reference sequence). CDR3 sequence: CSSSDSPTNEKLFF. The CDR3 nucleotides read TGTTCCAGCAGTGACAGTCCTACTAATGAAAAACTGTTTTTT. Variable domain in full (rest from reference TRBV7-9 and TRBJ1-4): DTGVSQNPRHKITKRGQNVTFRCDPISEHNRLYWYRQTLGQGPEFLTYFQNEAQLEKSRLLSDRFSAERPKGSFSTLEIQRTEQGDSAMYLCSSSDSPTNEKLFFGSGTQLSVL.

The rearrangement joins TRBV10-3 to TRBJ1-6; D gene ambiguous. The CDR3 extends over 11 amino acids. Germline CDR1 reads ENHRY; CDR2 reads SYGVKD. V shed 5 bases and J shed 6 bases, with 2 bases lying between them. CDR3 bases: TGTGCCATCAGTCGTAATTCACCCCTCCACTTT. This codes for CAISRNSPLHF.

The chain carries TRBV29-1 and TRBJ1-1, with no clear D. V was trimmed by 4 bases and J by 2 bases, leaving 8 bases between them. Germline V gene sequence: CDR1 SQVTM, CDR2 ANQGSEA. The CDR3 is 12 amino acids. The CDR3 coding sequence is TGCAGCGTTGGGGCAGACAACACTGAAGCTTTCTTT. This gives the protein CSVGADNTEAFF.

The chain is built from TRBV10-1 and TRBJ1-2; tentative D call: TRBD1 (5 bases). CDR3 length: 12 amino acids. Looked up from germline, CDR1 is WNHNN and CDR2 is SYGVQD (reference sequence). V was pared by 2 bases and J by 5 bases, with 6 bases between. CDR3 amino acids: CASSERGYGYTF. CDR3 nucleotides: TGCGCCAGCAGTGAGAGGGGTTATGGCTACACCTTC.

This chain uses TRBV5-1 with TRBJ2-7; perhaps TRBD1 as D (5 bases). Germline V gene data show CDR1 as SGHRS and CDR2 as YFSETQ. V dropped 4 bases and J dropped 3 bases, with 8 bases sitting between them. CDR3 length: 12 amino acids. The DNA for the CDR3 is TGCGCCAGCAGCGGTGACAGCTACGAGCAGTACTTC. It translates to CASSGDSYEQYF. Variable domain in full (rest from reference TRBV5-1 and TRBJ2-7): KAGVTQTPRYLIKTRGQQVTLSCSPISGHRSVSWYQQTPGQGLQFLFEYFSETQRNKGNFPGRFSGRQFSNSRSEMNVSTLELGDSALYLCASSGDSYEQYFGPGTRLTVT.

V and J are TRBV29-1 and TRBJ1-4; a weak D match, TRBD1 (6 bases). Germline V gives CDR1 SQVTM, CDR2 ANQGSEA. The CDR3 sequence is 14 residues long. V was shortened by 4 bases and J by 8 bases, with 17 bases between the two germline ends. The DNA of the CDR3 is TGCAGCGTTGGGACAGATTCTAGTTTCGAAAAACTGTTTTTT. Translation gives CSVGTDSSFEKLFF.

As DNA, the CDR3 is TGTGCCAGCAGCTTAGCGCCGGGACAGGAACTCTCTGGGGCCAACGTCCTGACTTTC. Translation: CASSLAPGQELSGANVLTF. The rearrangement links TRBV7-6 to TRBJ2-6; the match to TRBD1 covers 8 bases. The CDR3 loop spans 19 amino acids. Germline CDR1 reads SGHVS; CDR2 reads FNYEAQ. V shed 0 bases, J shed 0 bases, and the junction held 7 bases outside the gene matches.

The V and J genes are TRBV10-3 and TRBJ1-5, with D hard to call. This CDR3 region has 14 residues. Germline-derived CDR1 and CDR2 are ENHRY and SYGVKD. V dropped 3 bases and J dropped 0 bases, with 6 bases sitting between them. The CDR3 loop is CAISDPSSNQPQHF. CDR3 sequence (DNA): TGTGCCATCAGTGACCCCAGTAGCAATCAGCCCCAGCATTTT.

The sample holds one count of this clone. The rearrangement uses TRBV10-3 and TRBJ1-2; a possible D gene is TRBD1 (5 bases). Trimming pared 1 base from V and 2 bases from J, leaving 17 bases between. CDR1 and CDR2 (germline): ENHRY, SYGVKD. This CDR3 region has 17 residues. The CDR3 nucleotides read TGTGCCATCAGTGAGTTCGACAGCTCGCTGATGAACTATGGCTACACCTTC. It specifies CAISEFDSSLMNYGYTF.

This clone was counted once. This chain uses TRBV6-5 with TRBJ1-2; a weak D match, TRBD1 (6 bases). CDR3 length equals 16 residues. In germline, CDR1 is MNHEY, CDR2 SVGAGI. Trimming removed 2 bases at V and 2 bases at J, with 15 bases between. The chain's CDR3 is CASSYQGGGRNYGYTF. CDR3 sequence (DNA): TGTGCCAGCAGTTACCAGGGCGGGGGGCGAAACTATGGCTACACCTTC.

V is TRBV7-8 and J is TRBJ2-7; TRBD1 aligns across 7 bases. CDR1 SGHVS and CDR2 FQNEAQ come from the germline V gene. The CDR3 consists of 15 residues. V lost 5 bases and J lost 5; bases outside the gene matches: 12. The CDR3 sequence is CASSVVTGTEDEQYF. The CDR3 bases are TGTGCCAGCAGCGTAGTTACCGGGACAGAGGACGAGCAGTACTTC.

The chain carries TRBV6-5 and TRBJ2-5, with D possibly being TRBD2 (6 bases). The assigned J gene may be wrong: the sequence end matches TRBJ2-7 better. This CDR3 has 14 amino acids. Germline CDR1 is MNHEY and CDR2 is SVGAGI. CDR3 residues: CASSPSGYIYEQYF. The DNA of the CDR3 is TGTGCCAGCAGCCCCAGCGGGTACATTTACGAGCAGTACTTC.

The gene calls are TRBV6-1 and TRBJ1-4, with a weak D call TRBD1 (6 bases). CDR1 and CDR2 (germline): MNHNS, SASEGT. V was cut by 4 bases and J by 7 bases, with 16 bases left in between. The CDR3 length is 15 residues. The CDR3 reads CASSGRGALGEKLFF. The CDR3 DNA sequence: TGTGCCAGCAGTGGACGGGGGGCTTTAGGTGAAAAACTGTTTTTT.

This sequence joins TRBV28 and TRBJ2-7; a possible D gene is TRBD2 (5 bases). Germline V gives CDR1 MDHEN, CDR2 SYDVKM. The CDR3 extends over 14 amino acids. The germline V and J ends were trimmed by 3 bases and 4 bases, with 13 bases remaining between them. The chain's CDR3 is CASSFGPTGYEQYF. For the CDR3, the DNA is TGTGCCAGCAGTTTTGGGCCCACGGGGTACGAGCAGTACTTC.

This chain links TRBV27 with TRBJ1-4; D gene unclear. CDR3 size: 12 residues. CDR1 and CDR2 (germline): MNHEY, SMNVEV (reference sequence). V lost 5 bases, J lost 4 bases, and 5 bases lay in between. CDR3 region: CASSPNNEKLFF. For the CDR3, the DNA is TGTGCCAGCAGTCCTAATAATGAAAAACTGTTTTTT.

The chain joins TRBV6-6 to TRBJ1-4, with 11 bases aligning to TRBD1. Germline V gives CDR1 MNHNY, CDR2 SVGAGI (reference sequence). This CDR3 region has 14 residues. Losses at the gene ends were 4 bases for V and 10 bases for J; bases not matched to a gene: 5. The CDR3 nucleotides are TGTGCCAGCAGTTGGGACAGGGGGTCGGGAAAACTGTTTTTT. Protein product: CASSWDRGSGKLFF.

V and J are TRBV4-2 and TRBJ1-5; 9 bases are a match to TRBD1. With 3 bases clipped from V and 2 bases from J, the junction kept 2 bases outside the gene matches. CDR1 is LGHNA, CDR2 YNFKEQ, per germline. CDR3 size: 15 residues. This chain's CDR3 is CASSQGQGGNQPQHF. DNA of the CDR3: TGTGCCAGCAGCCAGGGACAGGGAGGCAATCAGCCCCAGCATTTT.

The V call is TRBV5-1, the J call TRBJ2-1; D is possibly TRBD1 (5 bases). The CDR3 loop spans 15 amino acids. Trimming took 0 bases from V and 4 from J, leaving 11 bases between them. CDR1 is SGHRS, CDR2 YFSETQ, per germline. The CDR3 loop is CASSLAKGVYNEQFF. For the CDR3, the DNA is TGCGCCAGCAGCTTGGCGAAAGGGGTATACAATGAGCAGTTCTTC.